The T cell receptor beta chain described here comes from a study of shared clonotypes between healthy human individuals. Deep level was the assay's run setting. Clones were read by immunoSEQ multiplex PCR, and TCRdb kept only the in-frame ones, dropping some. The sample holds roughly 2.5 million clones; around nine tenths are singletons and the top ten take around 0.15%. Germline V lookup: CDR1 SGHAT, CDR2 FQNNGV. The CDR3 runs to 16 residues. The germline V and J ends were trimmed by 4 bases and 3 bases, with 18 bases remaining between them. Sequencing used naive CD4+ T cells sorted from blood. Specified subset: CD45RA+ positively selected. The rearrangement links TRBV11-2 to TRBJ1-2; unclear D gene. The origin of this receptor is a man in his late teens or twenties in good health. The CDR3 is CASSSLRTVAYYGYTF. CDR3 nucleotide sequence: TGTGCCAGCAGCTCGTTGCGGACGGTCGCCTACTATGGCTACACCTTC.